These T cell receptor beta chains were read from a single sample in a study of shared clonotypes between healthy human individuals. Profiling relied on immunoSEQ multiplex PCR, and the TCRdb table lists in-frame clones only, not all of them. The table shows about 110,000 clones, with 68% occurring only once. Sequenced sample: memory CD8+ T cells sorted from blood. The origin of the receptors is a woman between 25 and 40 years old in good health. Each CDR3 is given with its conserved first and last residue. D genes are given only for firm matches. Some rows have no size entry. The others give once, few or many, or a class for an expanded clone.

J | D | size | V | CDR3 | DNA
TRBJ2-4 | TRBD1 | few | TRBV6-1 | CASSETGVGAKNIQYF | TGTGCCAGCAGTGAAACAGGGGTCGGGGCCAAAAACATTCAGTACTTC
TRBJ2-7 | NA | once | TRBV30 | CAWTADSSYEQYF | TGTGCCTGGACGGCGGACAGTTCCTACGAGCAGTACTTC
TRBJ1-1 | TRBD1 | large | TRBV19 | CASTLSTGGENTEAFF | TGTGCCAGTACTCTATCGACAGGGGGGGAAAACACTGAAGCTTTCTTT
TRBJ1-5 | NA | NA | TRBV10-3 | CAISEAGANQPQHF | TGTGCCATCAGTGAAGCAGGGGCCAATCAGCCCCAGCATTTT
TRBJ2-1 | TRBD1 | NA | TRBV9 | CASSGGTGLFNEQFF | TGTGCCAGCAGCGGGGGGACAGGGTTGTTCAATGAGCAGTTCTTC
TRBJ1-2 | NA | NA | TRBV10-3 | CAISDSQGRYGYTF | TGTGCCATCAGTGATAGTCAGGGAAGATATGGCTACACCTTC
TRBJ2-1 | TRBD2 | NA | TRBV4-1 | CASSWDSGFNEQFF | TGCGCCAGCAGCTGGGATAGCGGGTTCAATGAGCAGTTCTTC
TRBJ1-1 | TRBD1 | few | TRBV11-2 | CASSLLYGTGDTEAFF | TGTGCCAGCAGCTTACTTTACGGGACAGGGGACACTGAAGCTTTCTTT
TRBJ2-7 | NA | NA | TRBV27 | CASSPGRIAYEQYF | TGTGCCAGCAGCCCCGGGCGAATTGCCTACGAGCAGTACTTC
TRBJ1-1 | NA | few | TRBV6-6 | CASSYGGLTEAFF | TGTGCCAGCAGTTACGGGGGTCTCACTGAAGCTTTCTTT
TRBJ1-6 | NA | few | TRBV6-4 | CASSDRDNSPLHF | TGTGCCAGCAGTGACAGGGATAATTCACCCCTCCACTTT
TRBJ2-7 | TRBD1 | medium-sized | TRBV10-3 | CAINRGISYEQYF | TGTGCCATCAACAGGGGAATTTCCTACGAGCAGTACTTC
TRBJ2-3 | NA | NA | TRBV6-1 | CASSGYFLAADTQYF | TGTGCCAGCAGTGGATACTTTTTAGCGGCGGATACGCAGTATTTT
TRBJ2-5 | TRBD1 | NA | TRBV5-4 | CASRPKGQGDQETQYF | TGTGCCAGCAGACCAAAAGGACAGGGCGACCAAGAGACCCAGTACTTC
TRBJ1-2 | NA | NA | TRBV28 | CASSLYPRQVAGEDYGYTF | TGTGCCAGCAGTTTATACCCACGACAGGTCGCGGGTGAGGACTATGGCTACACCTTC
TRBJ2-1 | TRBD1 | NA | TRBV28 | CASSPGTGSNEQFF | TGTGCCAGCAGTCCTGGGACAGGGAGCAATGAGCAGTTCTTC
TRBJ2-2 | NA | NA | TRBV27 | CASSLSPQGSTGELFF | TGTGCCAGCAGTTTATCACCTCAGGGTAGCACCGGGGAGCTGTTTTTT
TRBJ2-1 | NA | many | TRBV7-8 | CASSLGANEQFF | TGTGCCAGCAGCCTCGGAGCGAATGAGCAGTTCTTC
TRBJ1-2 | TRBD1 | NA | TRBV19 | CASSPPGTGNLNYGYTF | TGTGCCAGTAGCCCCCCCGGGACAGGGAACCTTAACTATGGCTACACCTTC
TRBJ1-2 | NA | NA | TRBV28 | CASSFRGNYGYTF | TGTGCCAGCAGTTTTCGGGGAAACTATGGCTACACCTTC
TRBJ2-1 | TRBD1 | NA | TRBV5-1 | CASSLEAGQGFYNEQFF | TGCGCCAGCAGCTTGGAGGCAGGACAGGGTTTTTACAATGAGCAGTTCTTC
TRBJ2-7 | NA | NA | TRBV11-1 | CASSENRWTIDYEQYF | TGTGCCAGCAGCGAGAATAGGTGGACTATCGACTACGAGCAGTACTTC
TRBJ2-7 | NA | NA | TRBV2 | CASSEVAPYYEQYF | TGTGCCAGCAGTGAGGTAGCTCCTTACTACGAGCAGTACTTC
TRBJ2-3 | NA | many | TRBV6-4 | CASSRGGGTDTQYF | TGTGCCAGCAGTAGGGGTGGTGGCACAGATACGCAGTATTTT
TRBJ1-4 | TRBD1 | NA | TRBV7-6 | CASSLATGGFSNEKLFF | TGTGCCAGCAGCTTGGCGACAGGGGGCTTCTCTAATGAAAAACTGTTTTTT
TRBJ1-5 | NA | NA | TRBV10-2 | CASSRVIGLSNQPQHF | TGCGCCAGCAGTAGGGTTATAGGGCTGAGCAATCAGCCCCAGCATTTT
TRBJ2-3 | TRBD2 | NA | TRBV6-4 | CASSDKGLETDTQYF | TGTGCCAGCAGTGACAAGGGACTAGAGACAGATACGCAGTATTTT
TRBJ1-3 | NA | NA | TRBV6-1 | CASSDALMRPGGNTIYF | TGTGCCAGCAGTGACGCCCTAATGAGGCCAGGAGGAAACACCATATATTTT
TRBJ1-3 | NA | NA | TRBV6-6 | CASSPRFGSGNTIYF | TGTGCCAGCAGCCCCCGCTTTGGTTCTGGAAACACCATATATTTT
TRBJ2-2 | TRBD1 | NA | TRBV9 | CASSPRQGAGELFF | TGTGCCAGCAGCCCGCGACAGGGGGCCGGGGAGCTGTTTTTT
TRBJ2-7 | NA | NA | TRBV4-1 | CASSQVGRAYEQYF | TGCGCCAGCAGCCAAGTGGGCAGGGCCTACGAGCAGTACTTC
TRBJ2-1 | NA | NA | TRBV10-1 | CASSDSNEQFF | TGCGCCAGCAGTGACTCGAATGAGCAGTTCTTC
TRBJ2-5 | NA | few | TRBV6-5 | CASSYAAGKGSETQYF | TGTGCCAGCAGTTACGCTGCAGGGAAGGGAAGCGAGACCCAGTACTTC
TRBJ2-7 | NA | many | TRBV13 | CASSWEGADEDEQYF | TGTGCCAGCAGCTGGGAGGGGGCGGACGAGGACGAGCAGTACTTC
TRBJ2-7 | TRBD2 | NA | TRBV9 | CASSVVSGTRTYEQYF | TGTGCCAGCAGCGTAGTCTCCGGGACTAGGACCTACGAGCAGTACTTC
TRBJ1-1 | NA | NA | TRBV10-3 | CAISEQRDTEAFF | TGTGCCATCAGTGAGCAACGTGACACTGAAGCTTTCTTT
TRBJ2-7 | NA | once | TRBV13 | CASSLIVRGNYEQYF | TGTGCCAGCAGCCTAATCGTCAGGGGCAACTACGAGCAGTACTTC
TRBJ1-3 | TRBD1 | NA | TRBV10-2 | CASSGTGPSGNTIYF | TGCGCCAGCAGTGGGACAGGGCCCTCTGGAAACACCATATATTTT
TRBJ2-3 | TRBD2 | few | TRBV6-4 | CASSDQAGADTQYF | TGTGCCAGCAGTGACCAAGCGGGAGCAGATACGCAGTATTTT
TRBJ2-2 | NA | NA | TRBV7-8 | CASSLVKGPGELFF | TGTGCCAGCAGCTTAGTGAAGGGACCCGGGGAGCTGTTTTTT
TRBJ2-1 | TRBD1 | NA | TRBV5-1 | CASSLGTGGGYEQFF | TGCGCCAGCAGCTTGGGGACAGGGGGAGGGTATGAGCAGTTCTTC
TRBJ2-7 | TRBD2 | once | TRBV6-1 | CASSDRGGSSYEQYF | TGTGCCAGCAGTGACCGGGGCGGGAGCTCCTACGAGCAGTACTTC
TRBJ2-7 | NA | NA | TRBV7-9 | CASRVEGRQGYEQYF | TGTGCCAGCAGGGTAGAGGGCCGTCAGGGCTACGAGCAGTACTTC
TRBJ2-7 | NA | NA | TRBV25-1 | CASSIAGSYEQYF | TGTGCCAGCAGTATAGCTGGGTCCTACGAGCAGTACTTC
TRBJ2-7 | NA | NA | TRBV2 | CASSRTKYEQYF | TGTGCCAGCAGTCGGACTAAGTACGAGCAGTACTTC
TRBJ1-5 | TRBD1 | NA | TRBV7-9 | CASSPGTGGGQPQHF | TGTGCCAGCAGCCCAGGTACAGGGGGCGGACAGCCCCAGCATTTT
TRBJ1-4 | TRBD1 | once | TRBV28 | CASSVTGGARRTNEKLFF | TGTGCCAGCAGTGTAACAGGGGGCGCAAGAAGGACTAATGAAAAACTGTTTTTT
TRBJ2-7 | NA | NA | TRBV6-6 | CASSYDLTGTYEQYF | TGTGCCAGCAGTTACGACTTGACAGGAACCTACGAGCAGTACTTC
TRBJ1-3 | NA | NA | TRBV13 | CASSLGQSGNTIYF | TGTGCCAGCAGCTTAGGACAGTCTGGAAACACCATATATTTT